This T cell receptor beta chain originates from a study of CD8 T cells in Susac syndrome. The CDR3 runs to 16 residues. The ends lost 2 bases at V and 7 bases at J; junction bases unmatched: 10. Germline-derived CDR1 and CDR2 are SNHLY and FYNNEI. Random hexamers were used to reverse transcribe 0.5 to 1 ug of RNA. TCRdb called the immunoSEQ multiplex PCR reads again in MiXCR, with one record for every CDR3 protein. The data contain some 120,000 distinct CDR3 sequences, around 94% of them seen just once; the ten biggest clones take up around 0.13%. The TCR comes from a human donor with multiple sclerosis. The sample comprised CD4+ T cells from PBMCs. This chain uses TRBV2 with TRBJ2-1, with 8 bases identical to TRBD2. The CDR3 loop reads CASSETAGGTVNEQFF. In DNA, the CDR3 is TGTGCCAGCAGTGAAACGGCGGGGGGAACGGTAAATGAGCAGTTCTTC.